The TCR beta chain described here comes from a study of CD8+ T cells in alopecia areata. Study-level background: Treated patients were given 5 to 10 mg oral tofacitinib twice daily.

CDR1 and CDR2 from the germline V gene are GTSNPN and SVGIG (reference sequence). The CDR3 is 15 residues long. J was trimmed by 4 bases and V by 2 bases; bases with no gene match: 8. This clone was counted a few times. Its antigen remains unknown. Study-wide results and limits: Patients showed less clear TCR sequence sharing than mice, possibly partly because of HLA diversity. Lesional scalp, notably in alopecia totalis/universalis, had clonality above that of normal scalp.

Sequencing used cDNA as its template, made by extracting RNA and reverse transcribing it. Generated by immunoSEQ multiplex PCR, the TCRdb table keeps only in-frame clones and is missing some. The profile shows 100,000 to 150,000 clones, around three fifths of them singletons. The clonotype was recovered from a human donor with alopecia areata. Sequencing was performed on CD4+ T cells sorted from blood, taken at week 0. The chain employs TRBV30 and TRBJ2-1; TRBD2 matches 7 bases. CDR3 DNA sequence: TGTGCCTGGAGTTACCGGGGGGTTGCGTACAATGAGCAGTTCTTC. Translation gives CAWSYRGVAYNEQFF.